This passage covers 32 T cell receptor beta chains from one sample sequenced in a study of CXCR3-negative and CXCR3-positive naive CD8 T cells (dated by TCRdb to the late 2010s). What the work shows at the level of the full study, not this receptor alone: Compared with CXCR3-negative naive cells, CXCR3-positive naive cells had TRB CDR3s with higher hydrophobicity (lower Kidera factor 4), lower energy, and higher strength and volume indices.

The sequencer was a NextSeq 550. The Human TCR Profiling Kit (MiLaboratory) was used to make UMI-labeled 5' RACE TRB cDNA libraries. With the reads reprocessed by TCRdb, a single entry stands for each CDR3 protein sequence and no DNA is reported. The sample's table lists a count of 50,000 to 65,000 distinct CDR3 sequences. Around 0.8% of the sample is taken by the ten largest. No antigens are known for them. The specimen sequenced was naive CXCR3+ CD8+ T cells from blood. This specimen's cell subset or site label, per the study, means: CD45RO-CCR7+CD27+CD95- naive CD8+ T cells expressing CXCR3 (TNR3+). Every receptor here comes from a human donor in good health. Some clones in this sample may be carry-over from other donors' samples.

The CDR3 sequence: CATSPPGNNQPQHF. The V call is TRBV15, the J call TRBJ1-5; TCRdb's D call of TRBD1 is untestable without DNA. Germline values: CDR1 LNHNV, CDR2 YYDKDF (reference sequence). The CDR3 extends over 14 amino acids.

The chain uses TRBV7-9 and TRBJ1-6; the TCRdb D gene call, TRBD1, has no DNA to confirm it. The CDR3 loop spans 16 amino acids. Germline-derived CDR1 and CDR2 are SEHNR and FQNEAQ (reference sequence). The CDR3 sequence is CASSPATGGYNSPLHF.

The gene calls are TRBV5-4 and TRBJ1-2; TCRdb selects TRBD1, and the lack of DNA leaves this call unchecked. CDR1 is SGHNT and CDR2 is YYREEE in the germline V gene (reference sequence). The CDR3 contains 15 residues. The CDR3 reads CAITQGSVPGHGYTF. The entire variable domain, with the rest obtained from reference TRBV5-4 and TRBJ1-2, is as follows: ETGVTQSPTHLIKTRGQQVTLRCSSQSGHNTVSWYQQALGQGPQFIFQYYREEENGRGNFPPRFSGLQFPNYSSELNVNALELDDSALYLCAITQGSVPGHGYTFGSGTRLTVV.

This rearrangement joins TRBV6-5 to TRBJ1-4; TCRdb gives TRBD1 as the D gene, but with no DNA this cannot be confirmed. This CDR3 has 16 residues. Germline V lookup: CDR1 MNHEY, CDR2 SVGAGI. CDR3 amino acids: CASSYQAGTENEKLFF.

This CDR3 reads CASSAPSAKNIQYF. The J gene is TRBJ2-4, the V gene TRBV9. This CDR3 comprises 14 residues. Germline CDR1 reads SGDLS; CDR2 reads YYNGEE.

The J gene is TRBJ2-1, the V gene TRBV4-3. CDR3 length: 13 residues. The germline CDR1 and CDR2 sequences are LGHNA and YSLEER. The CDR3: CASSRGEVNEQFF.

V usage is TRBV7-3 and J usage is TRBJ2-7; the D call from TCRdb, TRBD1, cannot be confirmed without DNA. Germline V gene sequence: CDR1 SGHTA, CDR2 FQGTGA. CDR3 length equals 13 residues. CDR3 sequence reads: CASSWGQGYEQYF.

The V call is TRBV5-1, the J call TRBJ2-7; TCRdb reports TRBD2, a call that lacks DNA to check it against. CDR3 size: 17 residues. Looked up from germline, CDR1 is SGHRS and CDR2 is YFSETQ. The CDR3 loop reads CASSSSLTSGGLNEQYF.

The chain uses TRBV27 and TRBJ1-2. CDR3 size: 13 residues. From germline, CDR1 is MNHEY and CDR2 SMNVEV (reference sequence). This CDR3 reads CASSRRWNYGYTF.

This rearrangement joins TRBV29-1 to TRBJ2-2; without DNA, the TCRdb call of TRBD2 cannot be checked. In germline, CDR1 is SQVTM, CDR2 ANQGSEA. The CDR3 consists of 15 residues. The CDR3 is CSVRPAGDSTGELFF.

This rearrangement joins TRBV4-2 to TRBJ2-5; TCRdb names TRBD1, which stays unverified in the absence of DNA. The CDR3 runs 13 residues. Germline CDR1 and CDR2: LGHNA and YNFKEQ. This chain's CDR3 is CASSITGGETQYF.

The chain uses TRBV12-3 or TRBV12-4 and TRBJ2-7; there is no DNA to check the TCRdb D call of TRBD1. The CDR3 consists of 17 residues. The CDR3 spells CASSSGPGTRSSYEQYF.

The gene calls are TRBV7-2 and TRBJ1-1. The germline V gene has CDR1 SGHTA and CDR2 FQGNSA. The CDR3 spans 14 residues. CDR3 residues: CASSFFGSSPEAFF.

The rearrangement joins TRBV20-1 to TRBJ2-7; lacking DNA, the TRBD1 call made by TCRdb goes unchecked. Germline V gives CDR1 DFQATT, CDR2 SNEGSKA (reference sequence). This CDR3 region has 12 residues. The CDR3: CSAKGGGYEQYF.

The chain couples TRBV29-1 to TRBJ2-7; TCRdb picks TRBD1, but there is no DNA to check that call. The CDR3 length is 13 residues. Germline CDR1 is SQVTM and CDR2 is ANQGSEA. The CDR3 loop reads CSVYDRINYEQYF.

This chain joins TRBV29-1 and TRBJ2-3; the TCRdb D gene call, TRBD1, has no DNA to confirm it. This CDR3 is 15 amino acids long. Germline V gene lookup returns CDR1 SQVTM and CDR2 ANQGSEA. The CDR3 here is CSVEDSGGGTDTQYF.

J is TRBJ2-7 and V is TRBV27; with no DNA, the TCRdb D assignment of TRBD2 cannot be verified. Per the germline V gene, CDR1 is MNHEY and CDR2 is SMNVEV (reference sequence). This CDR3 has 16 amino acids. CDR3: CASCLFWPSGGDEQYF.

This chain joins TRBV2 and TRBJ1-6; with no DNA, the TCRdb D assignment of TRBD1 cannot be verified. Germline V gene data show CDR1 as SNHLY and CDR2 as FYNNEI. The CDR3 consists of 17 residues. The CDR3 region is CASSAGTGAIHNSPLHF.

The genes are TRBV5-6 and TRBJ1-2; TCRdb's D call, TRBD1, is unchecked because there is no DNA. CDR3 length equals 15 residues. From germline, CDR1 is SGHDT and CDR2 YYEEEE. This CDR3 reads CASSLEGTPDYGYTF. The whole variable domain, filled in from reference TRBV5-6 and TRBJ1-2, reads DAGVTQSPTHLIKTRGQQVTLRCSPKSGHDTVSWYQQALGQGPQFIFQYYEEEERQRGNFPDRFSGHQFPNYSSELNVNALLLGDSALYLCASSLEGTPDYGYTFGSGTRLTVV.

This chain connects TRBV6-5 to TRBJ1-5; TCRdb's D gene call, TRBD1, goes unchecked for lack of DNA. Germline CDR1 reads MNHEY; CDR2 reads SVGAGI. This CDR3 has 14 residues. The CDR3 reads CASSPRTPPSPQHF.

The V call is TRBV11-2, the J call TRBJ1-1; with no DNA, the TCRdb D assignment of TRBD1 cannot be verified. CDR1 and CDR2 (germline): SGHAT, FQNNGV. The CDR3 sequence is 14 residues long. CDR3 sequence reads: CASSSKDRWREAFF.

The J gene is TRBJ2-7, the V gene TRBV20-1. CDR3 length equals 14 residues. Germline V gene sequence: CDR1 DFQATT, CDR2 SNEGSKA (reference sequence). Here the CDR3 reads CSARDPGGSYEQYF.

This chain uses TRBV6-2 or TRBV6-3 with TRBJ1-1. This CDR3 spans 12 amino acids. The germline CDR1 and CDR2 sequences are MNHEY and SVGEGT. The CDR3 here is CASSFGDIEAFF.

This chain connects TRBV12-3 or TRBV12-4 to TRBJ1-2; TCRdb's D call of TRBD1 is untestable without DNA. This CDR3 is built from 13 residues. This CDR3 reads CASSVPGHDGYTF.

The J gene is TRBJ2-7, the V gene TRBV2. CDR1 and CDR2 (germline): SNHLY, FYNNEI. The CDR3 is made up of 13 amino acids. The CDR3 spells CAANKDSPYEQYF.

The CDR3: CALGSGVNVLTF. The chain has TRBV25-1 and TRBJ2-6. The CDR3 totals 12 residues. Germline loops: CDR1 MGHDK, CDR2 SYGVNS. Looking up the rest from reference TRBV25-1 and TRBJ2-6 gives the full variable domain: EADIYQTPRYLVIGTGKKITLECSQTMGHDKMYWYQQDPGMELHLIHYSYGVNSTEKGDLSSESTVSRIRTEHFPLTLESARPSHTSQYLCALGSGVNVLTFGAGSRLTVL.

The V gene is TRBV12-3 or TRBV12-4, the J gene TRBJ2-3. The CDR3 sequence is 15 residues long. This CDR3 reads CASSLWTTSTDTQYF.

The chain is built from TRBV29-1 and TRBJ1-1. Germline V CDR1 and CDR2: SQVTM, ANQGSEA. CDR3 length: 17 amino acids. The CDR3 here is CSVEDVQGQPMNTEAFF.

This chain joins TRBV19 and TRBJ2-3; no DNA is available, so the TRBD1 call from TCRdb remains unchecked. This CDR3 is built from 14 residues. Germline CDR1 and CDR2: LNHDA and SQIVND (reference sequence). CDR3 residues: CATTWDRSTDTQYF.

The chain recombines TRBV4-3 with TRBJ1-5. Germline CDR1 LGHNA, CDR2 YSLEER. The CDR3 is 14 residues long. CDR3 region: CASSRALLNQPQHF.

The rearrangement uses TRBV6-2 or TRBV6-3 and TRBJ2-1; TCRdb names TRBD1, which stays unverified in the absence of DNA. CDR3 length: 17 residues. Germline V lookup: CDR1 MNHEY, CDR2 SVGEGT. The CDR3: CASTSRVDRGTYNEQFF.

V gene TRBV15 combines with J gene TRBJ1-4. Germline assignment: CDR1 LNHNV and CDR2 YYDKDF (reference sequence). This CDR3 comprises 17 residues. This CDR3 is CATSRDNNWSGNEKLFF.